This T cell receptor beta chain is drawn from a study of shared clonotypes between healthy human individuals. Profiling relied on immunoSEQ multiplex PCR, and the TCRdb table lists in-frame clones only, not all of them. The table includes more than 400,000 clones, 90% to 97% detected once. CDR3 length: 15 residues. In germline, CDR1 is ENHRY, CDR2 SYGVKD. V lost 6 bases to trimming and J lost 1 base; unmatched junction nucleotides: 5. The source is a woman aged 25-40 years in good health. This chain joins TRBV10-3 and TRBJ2-2; the match to TRBD1 covers 7 bases. Sequenced input: naive CD4+ T cells sorted from blood. This sample's subset: CD45RA+ positively selected. The CDR3 DNA follows: TGTGCCATCAGGGACGGGACAGAGAACACCGGGGAGCTGTTTTTT. Translation: CAIRDGTENTGELFF.